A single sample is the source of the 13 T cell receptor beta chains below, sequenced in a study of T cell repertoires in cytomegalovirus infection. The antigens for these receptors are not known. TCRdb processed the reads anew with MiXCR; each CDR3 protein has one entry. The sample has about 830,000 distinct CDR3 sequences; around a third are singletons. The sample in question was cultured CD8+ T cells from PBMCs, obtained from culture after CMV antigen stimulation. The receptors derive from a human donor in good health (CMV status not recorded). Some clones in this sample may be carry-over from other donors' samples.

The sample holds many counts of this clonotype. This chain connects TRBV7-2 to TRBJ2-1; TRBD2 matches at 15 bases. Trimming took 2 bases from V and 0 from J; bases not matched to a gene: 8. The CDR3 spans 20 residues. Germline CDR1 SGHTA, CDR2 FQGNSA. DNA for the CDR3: TGTGCCAGCAGCTTATTGGGGACTAGCGGGGGGCTATACTCCTACAATGAGCAGTTCTTC. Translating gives CASSLLGTSGGLYSYNEQFF. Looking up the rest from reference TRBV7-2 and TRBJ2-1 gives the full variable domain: GAGVSQSPSNKVTEKGKDVELRCDPISGHTALYWYRQSLGQGLEFLIYFQGNSAPDKSGLPSDRFSAERTGGSVSTLTIQRTQQEDSAVYLCASSLLGTSGGLYSYNEQFFGPGTRLTVL.

CDR3 in DNA: TGTGCCAGCAGTTCCCTCCCGGGGGCCGGGGAGCTGTTTTTT. Residues: CASSSLPGAGELFF. V usage is TRBV6-5 and J usage is TRBJ2-2; a possible D gene is TRBD2 (6 bases). The V end lost 4 bases, the J end lost 6 bases, and 12 bases lay between the germline ends. Germline V gene sequence: CDR1 MNHEY, CDR2 SVGAGI. The CDR3 is made up of 14 amino acids.

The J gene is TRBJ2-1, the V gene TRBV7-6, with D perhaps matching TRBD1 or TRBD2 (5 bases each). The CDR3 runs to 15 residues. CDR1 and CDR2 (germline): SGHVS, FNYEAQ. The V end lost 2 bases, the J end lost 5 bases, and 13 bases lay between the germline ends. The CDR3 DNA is TGTGCCAGCAGCTTACTTGGGACCAACGACAATGAGCAGTTCTTC. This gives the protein CASSLLGTNDNEQFF.

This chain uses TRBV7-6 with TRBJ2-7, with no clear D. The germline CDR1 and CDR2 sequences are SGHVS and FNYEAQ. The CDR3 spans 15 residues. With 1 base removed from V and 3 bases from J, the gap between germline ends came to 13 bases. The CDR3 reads CASSLGNPSFYEQYV. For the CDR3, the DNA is TGTGCCAGCAGCTTAGGAAACCCCTCGTTCTACGAGCAGTACGTC.

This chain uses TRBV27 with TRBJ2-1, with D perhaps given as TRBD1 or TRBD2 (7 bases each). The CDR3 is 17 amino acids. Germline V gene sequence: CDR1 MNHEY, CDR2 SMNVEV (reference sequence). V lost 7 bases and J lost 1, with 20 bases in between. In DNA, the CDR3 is TGTGCCAGCACTCCGGGCAGGGGGGGACGTTCCTACAATGAGCAGTTCTTC. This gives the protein CASTPGRGGRSYNEQFF.

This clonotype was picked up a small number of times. As DNA, the CDR3 is TGTGCCAGCAGTTACTCGCCGGGCGAGCTGAACACTGAAGCTTTCTTT. It codes for CASSYSPGELNTEAFF. The chain combines TRBV6-5 with TRBJ1-1, with no clear D. This CDR3 spans 16 amino acids. V was pared by 0 bases and J by 0 bases, with 11 bases between. The germline V gene has CDR1 MNHEY and CDR2 SVGAGI.

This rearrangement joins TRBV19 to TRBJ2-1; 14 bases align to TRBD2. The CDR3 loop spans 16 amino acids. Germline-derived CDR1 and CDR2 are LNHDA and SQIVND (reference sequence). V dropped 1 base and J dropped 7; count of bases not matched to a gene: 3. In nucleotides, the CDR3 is TGTGCCAGTAGTATAGGCCGACTAGCGGGGGGGAATGAGCAGTTCTTC. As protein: CASSIGRLAGGNEQFF. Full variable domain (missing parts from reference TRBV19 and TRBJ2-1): DGGITQSPKYLFRKEGQNVTLSCEQNLNHDAMYWYRQDPGQGLRLIYYSQIVNDFQKGDIAEGYSVSREKKESFPLTVTSAQKNPTAFYLCASSIGRLAGGNEQFFGPGTRLTVL.

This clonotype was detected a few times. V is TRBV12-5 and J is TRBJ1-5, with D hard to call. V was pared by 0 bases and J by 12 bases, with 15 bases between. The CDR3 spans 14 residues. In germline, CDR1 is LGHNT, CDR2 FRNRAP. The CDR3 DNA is TGTGCTAGTGGTTTGGTAGGCCAGCCGTTAATCCAGCATTTT. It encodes CASGLVGQPLIQHF.

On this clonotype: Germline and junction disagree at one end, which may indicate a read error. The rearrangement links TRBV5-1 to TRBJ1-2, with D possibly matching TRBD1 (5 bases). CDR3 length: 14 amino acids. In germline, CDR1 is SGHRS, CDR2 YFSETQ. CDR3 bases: TGCGCCAGCGGCTTTGAGGGGACCTTTTATGGCTACACCTTC. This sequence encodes CASGFEGTFYGYTF.

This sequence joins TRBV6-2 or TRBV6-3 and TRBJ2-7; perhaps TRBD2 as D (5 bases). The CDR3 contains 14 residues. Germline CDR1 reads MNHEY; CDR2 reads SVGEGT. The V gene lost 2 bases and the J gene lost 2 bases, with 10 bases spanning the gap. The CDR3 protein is CASSYVGVTYEQYV. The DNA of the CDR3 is TGTGCCAGCAGTTACGTCGGGGTGACCTACGAGCAGTACGTC.

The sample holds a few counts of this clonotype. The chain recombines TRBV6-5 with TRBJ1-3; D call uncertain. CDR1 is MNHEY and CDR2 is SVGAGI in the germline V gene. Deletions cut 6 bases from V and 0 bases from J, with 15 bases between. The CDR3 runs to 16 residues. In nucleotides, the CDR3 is TGTGCCAGCAGCGCTTATACAGAGCCCTCTGGAAACACCATATATTTT. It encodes CASSAYTEPSGNTIYF.

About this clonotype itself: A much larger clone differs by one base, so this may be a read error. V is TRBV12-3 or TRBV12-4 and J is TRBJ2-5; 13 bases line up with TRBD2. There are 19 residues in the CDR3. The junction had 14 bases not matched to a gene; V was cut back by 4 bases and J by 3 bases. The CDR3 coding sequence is TGTGCCAGCAGTTCGACTAGCGGGGGGCTACTAAAGATGGAAGAGACCCAGTACTTC. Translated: CASSSTSGGLLKMEETQYF.

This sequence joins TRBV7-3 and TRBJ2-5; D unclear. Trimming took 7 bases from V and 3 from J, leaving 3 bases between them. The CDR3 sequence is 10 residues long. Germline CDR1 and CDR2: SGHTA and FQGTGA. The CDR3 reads CASTKETQYF. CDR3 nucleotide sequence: TGTGCCAGCACTAAAGAGACCCAGTACTTC.